This TCR beta chain was sequenced during a study of shared clonotypes between healthy human individuals (dated by TCRdb to 2020 to 2022). For context, the study as a whole: A few men and two women, aged 18 to 49 years, made up the cohort. Per donor, three plates each were used for CD4 naive and CD4 memory, two for CD8 naive, and one for CD8 memory. To estimate repertoire size and how much clonotype sharing occurs between individuals, the study deeply sequenced the blood TCR repertoires of about 5 healthy adults. Libraries were prepared and TCR repertoires were sequenced by different laboratories using diverse techniques, in order to increase sequencing depth and limit assay-specific biases. Between about 0.8 and 9 billion PBMCs per donor were obtained by leukapheresis. Here is what the overall study found, with its caveats: Compared with non-shared clonotypes, the clonotypes found in all four sorted-subset donors had higher generation probabilities. Because the study included a small number of donors, the genetic and exposure-history diversity represented was limited. Sampling was limited to blood, and TCR repertoires in tissue likely differ from TCR repertoires in blood. Approximately 5% of naive CD4, more than 3% of naive CD8, approximately 2% of memory CD4, and 0.35% to 0.5% of memory CD8 clonotypes were shared across a few donors. Even with the large sequencing depth, rarefaction of the sorted-subset datasets indicated that sequencing was incomplete. Pairwise subsampling led to the expectation that sequencing depth would affect the degree of clonotype sharing among donors. Naive subsets generally had larger estimated clonotype richness than memory subsets.

Healthy HIV-negative adults with no recently reported acute infections or vaccinations were included as donors. Every donor was a Caucasian adult living in Nashville, Tennessee, USA. CD4+ T cells were enriched by magnetic negative selection, after which naive cells were positively selected on CD45RA and the negative fraction was taken as the memory subset. Blood was obtained by leukapheresis, after which PBMCs were separated by Ficoll-Histopaque density gradient centrifugation and cryopreserved in liquid nitrogen vapor phase. Analytical flow cytometry was used to check the purity and quantity of every magnetically sorted T cell population. Each sorted fraction had its genomic DNA isolated and then quantified by UV absorbance on a Nanodrop 2000c. From the cysteine up to the phenylalanine, the CDR3 has a length of 14 residues. Only CDR3 DNA is held: 42 bases, read in frame from base 1. From a lookup of the germline V gene, CDR1 and CDR2 are MNHNS and SASEGT. V and J are trimmed by 10 bases and 2 bases, and the gene matches miss 9 bases of the junction.

Remarks on this clone: Its target antigen remains unknown. The sample holds no much larger clone one base away, and base qualities are not on file.

TCR CDR3 regions were amplified from genomic DNA by multiplex PCR using the deep immunoSEQ assay. For each cell subset, the extracted genomic DNA was distributed evenly across all wells of several immunoSEQ 96-well plates, and each plate served as one replicate. Each replicate PCR for sorted subsets received around 200 ng genomic DNA, equal to around 32,000 T cell genomes. The purified libraries were quantified using a Qubit 3.0 fluorometer, sized with a Bioanalyzer 2100, and then quantified again using the KAPA Library Quantification kit. Every immunoSEQ 96-well plate was sequenced on a dedicated single-read 150-cycle Illumina NextSeq 550 flow cell. The original methods were these. Because the immunoSEQ output held only junctional sequences and lacked quality scores, the filtering could not match the filtering applied to full-length reads. Sequences were annotated with PyIR, a Python wrapper for IgBLAST v1.9, using IMGT germline references to assign V/J genes and CDR3. Reads were removed for weak V/J assignments (E-value above 1e-6), missing CDR3, stop codons, out-of-frame junctions, or ambiguous translated residues. V3J clonotypes were defined as sequences sharing the same inferred V gene, J gene, and CDR3 amino acid sequence. The percentage overlap between two repertoires was calculated by dividing the number of shared unique clonotypes by the size of the smaller repertoire. RTK rarefaction, the Chao1 estimator, and Recon v2.1 estimates of unobserved clonotypes were used to assess repertoire richness. Generation probabilities for all TCRbeta clonotypes obtained by the gDNA method from a handful of donors were computed using OLGA. In its TCRdb copy, this immuneACCESS table keeps in-frame sequences only and misses some clones. Where compared with another copy, unresolved V genes explain less than half of these, and the others have no known cause. D and trimming come from the DNA, and the V and J calls and clone size come from that table. The sample includes some 1 million clones, with about 76% observed a single time. The top ten hold 1.4% of the sample.

Rearrangement joined TRBV6-1 to TRBJ1-2, with 8 middle bases fitting TRBD1. Input material: memory CD4+ T cells sorted from blood. In the paper's terms, the cell subset or site label means: CD45RA-negative fraction. This receptor was taken from a young man in good health. The base sequence is TGTGCCATCCGGGACAGGACTGAAAACTATGGCTACACCTTC. Its coded protein is CAIRDRTENYGYTF.